This is a list of T cell receptor beta chains from one sample in a study of brain T cells in children with intractable seizures. The repertoire was sequenced with immunoSEQ multiplex PCR; TCRdb's copy has only in-frame clones and lacks some. There are 55,000 to 80,000 clones in the sample; approximately 95% occur only once, and 0.35% to 0.4% lies in the top ten. Sequenced here: peripheral blood, sampled at surgery. These receptor sequences come from a boy younger than two with focal cortical dysplasia and intractable seizures. Both conserved end residues are part of each CDR3. Each record gives: J gene, clone size, V gene, D gene, CDR3 DNA, CDR3 protein. A D gene is named only where the DNA matches it firmly. Expanded clones are given a class, and other clones once, few, many or no size at all.

J: TRBJ2-1
size: -
V: TRBV7-9
D: TRBD1
DNA: TGTGCCAGCAGCTTAACCCGGACAGGAAAATCCTACAATGAGCAGTTCTTC
CDR3: CASSLTRTGKSYNEQFF

J: TRBJ1-1
size: -
V: TRBV2
D: -
DNA: TGTGCCAGCAGTGAAGCGCTTCCACCGATGAACACTGAAGCTTTCTTT
CDR3: CASSEALPPMNTEAFF

J: TRBJ2-3
size: -
V: TRBV2
D: TRBD1
DNA: TGTGCCAGCAGCCAAGGACAGGGCCTCACAGATACGCAGTATTTT
CDR3: CASSQGQGLTDTQYF

J: TRBJ1-1
size: -
V: TRBV7-9
D: -
DNA: TGTGCCAGCAGCACCATCACGGGGGGGAACACTGAAGCTTTCTTT
CDR3: CASSTITGGNTEAFF

J: TRBJ1-4
size: -
V: TRBV4-1
D: -
DNA: TGCGCCAGCAGCCAAGAGTGGGGGGCGTTAACTAATGAAAAACTGTTTTTT
CDR3: CASSQEWGALTNEKLFF

J: TRBJ2-7
size: -
V: TRBV28
D: -
DNA: TGTGCCAGCAGTTTACCCAGGCTCTACGAGCAGTACTTC
CDR3: CASSLPRLYEQYF

J: TRBJ1-4
size: -
V: TRBV5-6
D: TRBD1
DNA: TGTGCCAGCAGCTTTAGGACAGGGTACGGTGAAAAACTGTTTTTT
CDR3: CASSFRTGYGEKLFF

J: TRBJ1-2
size: once
V: TRBV5-1
D: -
DNA: TGCGCCAGCAGCTTGGGGGCAGGGCCCTATGGCTACACCTTC
CDR3: CASSLGAGPYGYTF

J: TRBJ2-3
size: -
V: TRBV9
D: TRBD2
DNA: TGTGCCAGCAGGGGACTAGCACACACAGATACGCAGTATTTT
CDR3: CASRGLAHTDTQYF

J: TRBJ1-2
size: -
V: TRBV19
D: -
DNA: TGTGCCACCACGAGGGAGGGCAGGAGAAATGGCTACACCTTC
CDR3: CATTREGRRNGYTF

J: TRBJ2-5
size: -
V: TRBV7-2
D: -
DNA: TGTGCCAGCAGCCCCGACCTCCAGACCCAGTACTTC
CDR3: CASSPDLQTQYF

J: TRBJ1-3
size: -
V: TRBV20-1
D: TRBD1
DNA: TGCAGTGCTAGTCTTCTACAGGGGTTGGGAAACACCATATATTTT
CDR3: CSASLLQGLGNTIYF

J: TRBJ2-7
size: -
V: TRBV7-2
D: -
DNA: TGTGCCAGCACCTTATCCTTATCCCCCAGCGAGCAGTACTTC
CDR3: CASTLSLSPSEQYF

J: TRBJ2-2
size: -
V: TRBV28
D: -
DNA: TGTGCCAGCAGTTCCTATAGCGGCACCGGGGAGCTGTTTTTT
CDR3: CASSSYSGTGELFF

J: TRBJ1-4
size: -
V: TRBV11-1
D: TRBD1
DNA: TGTGCCAGCAGCCTCAGGGGGACGAATGAAAAACTGTTTTTT
CDR3: CASSLRGTNEKLFF

J: TRBJ2-7
size: once
V: TRBV28
D: TRBD2
DNA: TGTGCCAGCAGTGCCCCTAGCGGGAGTGCAGACGAGCAGTACTTC
CDR3: CASSAPSGSADEQYF

J: TRBJ1-1
size: -
V: TRBV6-2/TRBV6-3
D: -
DNA: TGTGCCAGCAGTTACTCGCGGGCAGGGGAAGCTTTCTTT
CDR3: CASSYSRAGEAFF

J: TRBJ2-3
size: -
V: TRBV5-1
D: -
DNA: TGCGCCAGCAGCACCGGACAGAGAGAAAGAGTGGATACGCAGTATTTT
CDR3: CASSTGQRERVDTQYF

J: TRBJ2-7
size: -
V: TRBV21-1
D: -
DNA: TGTGCCAGCAGCAAGGCGGGCTACGAGCAGTACTTC
CDR3: CASSKAGYEQYF

J: TRBJ2-1
size: -
V: TRBV24-1
D: TRBD2
DNA: TGTGCCACCAGTGGGTCGGGAGGGACTAATGAGCAGTTCTTC
CDR3: CATSGSGGTNEQFF

J: TRBJ1-1
size: -
V: TRBV10-3
D: TRBD1
DNA: TGTGCCATCAAGGGGACAGGGTCCATGAACACTGAAGCTTTCTTT
CDR3: CAIKGTGSMNTEAFF

J: TRBJ1-2
size: few
V: TRBV6-1
D: -
DNA: TGTGCCAGCAGTGACAGGGTTGGCCTTTCTAACTATGGCTACACCTTC
CDR3: CASSDRVGLSNYGYTF

J: TRBJ2-5
size: -
V: TRBV2
D: TRBD1
DNA: TGTGCCAGCAGGGGACCCGGGACAGGGATCGAGACCCAGTACTTC
CDR3: CASRGPGTGIETQYF

J: TRBJ2-7
size: -
V: TRBV3-1/TRBV3-2
D: -
DNA: TGTGCCAGCAGCCCACAGGGTTACGAGCAGTACTTC
CDR3: CASSPQGYEQYF

J: TRBJ2-1
size: -
V: TRBV6-1
D: TRBD1
DNA: TGTGCCAGCAGTGAAGGGGACAGGGAGTCCGATGAGCAGTTCTTC
CDR3: CASSEGDRESDEQFF